The 23 T cell receptor beta chains below were found in one sample sequenced in a study of shared clonotypes between healthy human individuals. Repertoires were generated with immunoSEQ multiplex PCR, while TCRdb's copy carries only in-frame clones and drops some. The table records roughly 1,000,000 clones, approximately 80% of them present only once. Sequencing input: memory CD4+ T cells from PBMCs. The subset was: CD45RA-negative fraction. Receptors were obtained from a man aged 18 to 30 in good health. Some clones in this sample may be carry-over from other donors' samples.

The chain carries TRBV10-3 and TRBJ2-5; a weak D match, TRBD1 (5 bases). V was clipped by 6 bases and J by 1 base, with 9 bases between them. The CDR3 is made up of 13 amino acids. Germline V gives CDR1 ENHRY, CDR2 SYGVKD. CDR3 region: CAISSGPQETQYF. In nucleotides, the CDR3 is TGTGCCATCAGCTCAGGGCCCCAAGAGACCCAGTACTTC.

The rearrangement links TRBV5-6 to TRBJ1-1; D might be TRBD1 (5 bases). Germline-derived CDR1 and CDR2 are SGHDT and YYEEEE. V lost 2 bases to trimming and J lost 3 bases, with 11 bases between them. This CDR3 has 14 residues. The CDR3 region is CASSLSGRDTEAFF. CDR3 in DNA: TGTGCCAGCAGCTTATCAGGGAGGGACACTGAAGCTTTCTTT.

The chain recombines TRBV5-1 with TRBJ1-4, with no clear D. CDR3 length: 14 residues. Germline V gene data show CDR1 as SGHRS and CDR2 as YFSETQ. Trimming took 0 bases from V and 4 from J, leaving 7 bases between them. CDR3 residues: CASSLDSHNEKLFF. The CDR3 DNA is TGCGCCAGCAGCTTGGACAGTCATAATGAAAAACTGTTTTTT.

This clone has a handful of counts. The chain combines TRBV19 with TRBJ2-3; 12 nucleotides agree with TRBD1. Trimming cost V 3 bases and J 4 bases; bases outside gene matches: 5. The CDR3 runs to 16 residues. The V gene's germline CDR1 is LNHDA and CDR2 SQIVND (reference sequence). The CDR3 region is CASSMGTGGASDTQYF. In nucleotides, the CDR3 is TGTGCCAGTAGTATGGGGACAGGGGGCGCTTCAGATACGCAGTATTTT.

J is TRBJ1-1 and V is TRBV2; 8 positions match TRBD1. With V trimmed by 6 bases and J by 3 bases, 9 bases remained unmatched. The CDR3 runs to 15 residues. Per germline, CDR1 SNHLY and CDR2 FYNNEI. CDR3 loop: CASRSGGGLDTEAFF. The CDR3 coding sequence is TGTGCCAGCAGGTCAGGGGGCGGATTGGACACTGAAGCTTTCTTT.

This clone showed up just a few times. The rearrangement uses TRBV30 and TRBJ1-1; D is uncertain. Trimming pared 0 bases from V and 8 bases from J, leaving 10 bases between. Germline CDR1 GTSNPN, CDR2 SVGIG (reference sequence). The CDR3 sequence is 12 residues long. The CDR3 region has the DNA TGTGCCTGGAGTGTAGCCGGGCCGGAAGCTTTCTTT. Translated: CAWSVAGPEAFF.

The CDR3 loop reads CSAGRDNEQFF. In nucleotides, the CDR3 is TGCAGCGCAGGCAGGGACAATGAGCAGTTCTTC. The chain has TRBV29-1 and TRBJ2-1; TRBD1 is a possible D gene (5 bases). This CDR3 is 11 amino acids long. The V end lost 7 bases, the J end lost 5 bases, and 9 bases lay between the germline ends. The germline V gene has CDR1 SQVTM and CDR2 ANQGSEA.

This sequence joins TRBV4-1 and TRBJ2-1; D remains unclear. V was shortened by 5 bases and J by 8 bases, with 10 bases between the two germline ends. Germline V gives CDR1 MGHRA, CDR2 YSYEKL. This CDR3 region has 12 residues. The CDR3 loop is CASSFLADEQFF. The CDR3 DNA sequence: TGCGCCAGCAGCTTTCTGGCGGATGAGCAGTTCTTC.

This chain connects TRBV7-2 to TRBJ2-7; D might be TRBD2 (5 bases). Trimming removed 3 bases from V and 5 bases from J, with 17 bases in between. Germline V gene sequence: CDR1 SGHTA, CDR2 FQGNSA. This CDR3 has 15 amino acids. CDR3 nucleotides: TGTGCCAGCAGCTTCTCGAGGGAGCAATTTAACGAGCAGTACTTC. This codes for CASSFSREQFNEQYF.

The chain links TRBV20-1 to TRBJ2-5, with D maybe TRBD2 (6 bases). Trimming left V 6 bases short and J 5 bases short, with 10 bases between. The CDR3 has 11 residues. Germline CDR1 is DFQATT and CDR2 is SNEGSKA (reference sequence). DNA for the CDR3: TGCAGTGCAGCCAGCGGGGAGACCCAGTACTTC. This gives the protein CSAASGETQYF.

This clone has a handful of counts. The chain couples TRBV4-1 to TRBJ1-1; TRBD1 matches at 7 bases. The CDR3 consists of 16 residues. Germline lookup yields CDR1 MGHRA and CDR2 YSYEKL. The ends lost 4 bases at V and 0 bases at J; junction bases unmatched: 8. Here the CDR3 reads CASSPRDRQMNTEAFF. CDR3 nucleotide sequence: TGCGCCAGCAGCCCCCGGGACAGACAAATGAACACTGAAGCTTTCTTT.

This chain joins TRBV4-2 and TRBJ2-5; D is possibly TRBD2 (6 bases). Trimming removed 3 bases from V and 3 bases from J, with 11 bases in between. This CDR3 is 14 amino acids long. Looked up from germline, CDR1 is LGHNA and CDR2 is YNFKEQ. CDR3 protein: CASSQSLAEETQYF. Here the CDR3 DNA reads TGTGCCAGCAGCCAGTCTTTAGCGGAAGAGACCCAGTACTTC.

The V gene is TRBV7-3, the J gene TRBJ2-7, with TRBD2 identical over 14 bases. Germline values: CDR1 SGHTA, CDR2 FQGTGA. The CDR3 has 16 amino acids. V shed 4 bases and J 4 bases; nucleotides not matched to a gene: 6. The CDR3 reads CASSSTGTSGSYEQYF. CDR3 nucleotide sequence: TGTGCCAGCAGCTCAACCGGGACTAGCGGGAGTTACGAGCAGTACTTC.

A single count supports this clone. This sample also contains other DNA sequences that code for the same CDR3. The V call is TRBV9, the J call TRBJ2-1; 10 bases align to TRBD2. The CDR3 runs 15 residues. J was trimmed by 4 bases and V by 0 bases; bases with no gene match: 1. The germline CDR1 and CDR2 sequences are SGDLS and YYNGEE. For the CDR3, the DNA is TGTGCCAGCAGCGTAGGACTAGCGGGTTACAATGAGCAGTTCTTC. Its translation: CASSVGLAGYNEQFF. The whole variable domain, remainder taken from reference TRBV9 and TRBJ2-1, is DSGVTQTPKHLITATGQRVTLRCSPRSGDLSVYWYQQSLDQGLQFLIQYYNGEERAKGNILERFSAQQFPDLHSELNLSSLELGDSALYFCASSVGLAGYNEQFFGPGTRLTVL.

The V and J genes are TRBV5-6 and TRBJ1-2; D not certain. The CDR3 contains 15 residues. Between the trimmed V and J ends, which lost 0 bases and 7 bases, there was a span of 16 bases. Germline CDR1 and CDR2: SGHDT and YYEEEE. The CDR3 nucleotides read TGTGCCAGCAGCTTGGTTGGCAGAGCAGACGGTGGCTACACCTTC. This translates into CASSLVGRADGGYTF.

This sequence joins TRBV9 and TRBJ2-2; 9 bases line up with TRBD1. Germline CDR1 and CDR2: SGDLS and YYNGEE. The CDR3 runs to 17 residues. V dropped 4 bases and J dropped 1; count of bases not matched to a gene: 8. Here the CDR3 DNA reads TGTGCCAGCAGCCTCAGTCCGGGACAGGGGAACACCGGGGAGCTGTTTTTT. Translation: CASSLSPGQGNTGELFF.

Regarding this clone: At the DNA level, this CDR3 is encoded by other sequences in the same sample as well. This chain connects TRBV5-6 to TRBJ1-5; the D is unclear. CDR1 is SGHDT, CDR2 YYEEEE, per germline. The length of the CDR3 is 14 residues. The V and J ends lost 0 bases and 7 bases respectively, with 11 bases between them. DNA for the CDR3: TGTGCCAGCAGCTTGGGGCCGGGAGAACAGCCCCAGCATTTT. This encodes CASSLGPGEQPQHF.

V and J are TRBV7-9 and TRBJ1-1, with TRBD1 matching 8 bases. J gave up 1 base and V 5 bases, and 6 bases lay outside the gene matches. This CDR3 has 15 amino acids. Germline CDR1 SEHNR, CDR2 FQNEAQ (reference sequence). The CDR3 here is CASSAPGGWNTEAFF. DNA of the CDR3: TGTGCCAGCAGCGCCCCAGGGGGCTGGAACACTGAAGCTTTCTTT.

V and J are TRBV12-2 and TRBJ2-3. TRBV12-2 is deemed a pseudogene. This CDR3 is 14 amino acids long. For the CDR3, the DNA is TGTGCAAGTCGCCCGGGGCCTAGCACAGATACGCAGTATTTT. Translation: CASRPGPSTDTQYF.

The rearrangement uses TRBV7-7 and TRBJ2-6; D is uncertain. The CDR3 contains 12 residues. In germline, CDR1 is SSHAT, CDR2 FNYEAQ (reference sequence). V gave up 10 bases and J gave up 3 bases, with 7 bases separating them. In nucleotides, the CDR3 is TGTGCCATTACGTTTGGGGCCAACGTCCTGACTTTC. It yields the protein CAITFGANVLTF. The whole variable domain, remainder taken from reference TRBV7-7 and TRBJ2-6, is GAGVSQSPRYKVTKRGQDVTLRCDPISSHATLYWYQQALGQGPEFLTYFNYEAQPDKSGLPSDRFSAERPEGSISTLTIQRTEQRDSAMYRCAITFGANVLTFGAGSRLTVL.

The chain combines TRBV4-3 with TRBJ2-7; a possible D gene is TRBD2 (6 bases). V lost 4 bases, J lost 9 bases, and 16 bases lay in between. The CDR3 has 13 amino acids. Germline assignment: CDR1 LGHNA and CDR2 YSLEER. The CDR3 region has the DNA TGCGCCAGCAGCCTCACGACTAGGTTACCGCAGTACTTC. This encodes CASSLTTRLPQYF.

This clone has only a few counts. The genes are TRBV11-1 and TRBJ2-5; the D is unclear. V was cut by 5 bases and J by 3 bases, with 10 bases left in between. The CDR3 spans 13 residues. Germline V gene data show CDR1 as SGHAT and CDR2 as FQDESV (reference sequence). The CDR3 DNA sequence: TGTGCCAGCAGCGTGGGCCTGAAAGAGACCCAGTACTTC. This sequence encodes CASSVGLKETQYF.

As regards this clone: The junction departs from the called germline gene at one end, perhaps through a read error. The J gene is TRBJ2-5, the V gene TRBV29-1, with D perhaps matching TRBD1 (6 bases). The CDR3 runs to 13 residues. Germline CDR1 and CDR2: SQVTM and ANQGSEA. The CDR3 DNA reads TGCAGCGCTGAAAGGCAGGGGCAAGAGACCCAGTACTTC. Translated: CSAERQGQETQYF.